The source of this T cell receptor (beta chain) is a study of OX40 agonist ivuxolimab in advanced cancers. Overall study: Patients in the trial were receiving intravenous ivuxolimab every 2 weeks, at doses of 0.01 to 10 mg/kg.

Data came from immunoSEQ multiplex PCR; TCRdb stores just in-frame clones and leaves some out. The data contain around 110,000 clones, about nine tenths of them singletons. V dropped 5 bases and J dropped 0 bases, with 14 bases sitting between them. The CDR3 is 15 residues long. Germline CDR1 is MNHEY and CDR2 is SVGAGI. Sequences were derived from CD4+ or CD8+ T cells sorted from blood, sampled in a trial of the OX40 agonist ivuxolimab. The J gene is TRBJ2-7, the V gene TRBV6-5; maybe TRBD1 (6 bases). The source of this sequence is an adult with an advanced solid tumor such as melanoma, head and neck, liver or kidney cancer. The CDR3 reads CASSRAQGTSYEQYF. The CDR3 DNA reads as TGTGCCAGCAGTCGCGCTCAGGGGACCTCCTACGAGCAGTACTTC.